The present TCR beta chain was sequenced within a study of vaccination effects on CD4 cells after COVID-19. General study points: Convalescent patients were scarce, and early post-infection timepoints were absent.

Assay: immunoSEQ multiplex PCR; the TCRdb copy retains only in-frame clones and omits some. The sample carries approximately 25,000 clones, around 70% recorded once. This clone has more than one count but fewer than ten. Its antigen remains unknown. ViraFEST expansion of antigen-specific CD4+ T cells with viral peptide pools preceded sequencing. Following an approximately 10-day culture, CD4+ T cells were purified. Among the vaccine recipients, none had a prior SARS-CoV-2 infection, and nucleocapsid antibodies were negative. Every well got 1.5 million to 2.5 million PBMC, which were grown with 10 IU/ml IL-2 and about 10 ug/ml peptides. On days 3 and 7, fresh IL-2 medium replaced half the medium. The germline gives CDR1 MNHEY, CDR2 SMNVEV (reference sequence). With V trimmed by 2 bases and J by 3 bases, 3 bases remained unmatched. CDR3 size: 15 residues.

The TCR comes from a human donor who received a COVID-19 vaccine. Sequences were derived from CD4+ T cells from PBMCs cultured with SARS-CoV-2 spike peptides, sampled before COVID-19 vaccination. The chain carries TRBV27 and TRBJ2-7, with 11 bases matching TRBD2. The CDR3 DNA follows: TGTGCCAGCAGTTTAACTAGCGGGGGACTCTACGAGCAGTACTTC. Amino acid sequence: CASSLTSGGLYEQYF.